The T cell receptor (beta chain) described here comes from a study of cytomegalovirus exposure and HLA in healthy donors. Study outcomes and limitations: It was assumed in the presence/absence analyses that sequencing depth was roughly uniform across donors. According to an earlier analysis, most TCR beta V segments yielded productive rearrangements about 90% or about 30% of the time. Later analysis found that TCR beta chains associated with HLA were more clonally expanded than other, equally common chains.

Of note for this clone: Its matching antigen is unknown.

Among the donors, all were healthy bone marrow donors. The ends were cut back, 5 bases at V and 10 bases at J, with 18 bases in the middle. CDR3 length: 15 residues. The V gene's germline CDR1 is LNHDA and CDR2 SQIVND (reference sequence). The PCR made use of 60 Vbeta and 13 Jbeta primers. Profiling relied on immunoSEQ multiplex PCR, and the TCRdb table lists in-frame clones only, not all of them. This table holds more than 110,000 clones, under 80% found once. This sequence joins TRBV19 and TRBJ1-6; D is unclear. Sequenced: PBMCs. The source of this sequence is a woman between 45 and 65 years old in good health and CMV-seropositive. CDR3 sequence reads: CASSATGGGESPLHF. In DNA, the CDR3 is TGTGCCAGTAGTGCGACGGGAGGTGGGGAATCACCCCTCCACTTT.